What follows is one T cell receptor (beta chain) and its context. The source of the sample is a study of blood T cell repertoires in COVID-19. Study-wide background: Sites across the United States, Italy and Spain contributed samples from acute and convalescent COVID-19.

The assay was immunoSEQ multiplex PCR, and TCRdb's table has in-frame clones only and misses some. Of more than 65,000 clones listed, about 90% are singletons. CDR3 length: 16 amino acids. In germline, CDR1 is KGHSH, CDR2 LQKENI. V gave up 0 bases and J gave up 7 bases, with 15 bases separating them. The receptor comes from a human donor in a cohort sampled during active COVID-19. V usage is TRBV18 and J usage is TRBJ1-4, with a tentative D call TRBD1 (6 bases). What was sequenced was peripheral blood. CDR3 sequence reads: CASSPPMAGEGEKLFF. CDR3 nucleotides: TGTGCCAGCTCACCACCGATGGCAGGGGAAGGTGAAAAACTGTTTTTT. Based on the CDR3 plus reference TRBV18 and TRBJ1-4, the full variable domain is NAGVMQNPRHLVRRRGQEARLRCSPMKGHSHVYWYRQLPEEGLKFMVYLQKENIIDESGMPKERFSAEFPKEGPSILRIQQVVRGDSAAYFCASSPPMAGEGEKLFFGSGTQLSVL.